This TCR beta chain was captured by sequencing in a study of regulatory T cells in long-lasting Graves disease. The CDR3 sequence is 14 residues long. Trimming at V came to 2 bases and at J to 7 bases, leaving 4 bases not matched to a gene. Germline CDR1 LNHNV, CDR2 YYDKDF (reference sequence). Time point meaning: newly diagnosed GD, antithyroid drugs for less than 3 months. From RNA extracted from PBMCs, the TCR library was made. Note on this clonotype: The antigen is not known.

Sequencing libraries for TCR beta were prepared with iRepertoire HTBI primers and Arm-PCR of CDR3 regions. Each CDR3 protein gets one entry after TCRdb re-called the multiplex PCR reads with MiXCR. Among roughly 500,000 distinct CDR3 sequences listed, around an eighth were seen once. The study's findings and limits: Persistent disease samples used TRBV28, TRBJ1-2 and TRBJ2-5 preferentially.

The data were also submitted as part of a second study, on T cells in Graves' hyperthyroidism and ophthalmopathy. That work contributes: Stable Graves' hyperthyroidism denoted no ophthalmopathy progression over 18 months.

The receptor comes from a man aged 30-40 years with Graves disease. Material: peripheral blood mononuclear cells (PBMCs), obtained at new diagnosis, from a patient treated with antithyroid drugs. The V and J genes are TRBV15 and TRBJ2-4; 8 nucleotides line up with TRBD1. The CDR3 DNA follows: TGTGCCACCAGCAGATTATACAGGGGGAACATTCAGTACTTC. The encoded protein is CATSRLYRGNIQYF. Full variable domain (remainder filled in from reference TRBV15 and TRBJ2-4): DAMVIQNPRYQVTQFGKPVTLSCSQTLNHNVMYWYQQKSSQAPKLLFHYYDKDFNNEADTPDNFQSRRPNTSFCFLDIRSPGLGDTAMYLCATSRLYRGNIQYFGAGTRLSVL.